The 31 T cell receptor beta chains presented below share a single source sample, sequenced in a study of blood T cell repertoires in COVID-19. Clones were sequenced by immunoSEQ multiplex PCR, and TCRdb holds only the in-frame ones, with some missing. The sample holds around 250,000 clones, roughly four fifths seen once. The material sequenced was PBMCs or T cells enriched from blood (not recorded which). Every receptor here comes from a young man with acute COVID-19.

The chain carries TRBV5-6 and TRBJ1-2; 7 nucleotides agree with TRBD1. This CDR3 comprises 17 residues. CDR1 and CDR2 from the germline V gene are SGHDT and YYEEEE. V lost 6 bases, J lost 0 bases, and 14 bases stayed unmatched. For the CDR3, the DNA is TGTGCCAGCACCCCCGGGCGTAGGGGGCAGGCTAACTATGGCTACACCTTC. Its protein product is CASTPGRRGQANYGYTF.

CDR3 sequence reads: CASSPAGSGNQPQHF. The CDR3 DNA reads TGTGCCAGCAGCCCGGCGGGGTCGGGCAATCAGCCCCAGCATTTT. The V gene is TRBV6-5, the J gene TRBJ1-5, with D unresolved. Per germline, CDR1 MNHEY and CDR2 SVGAGI. V was cut by 6 bases and J by 2 bases, with 14 bases left in between. The CDR3 spans 15 residues.

This clone was counted only a few times. A junction boundary mismatches the germline segment, possibly from a read error. The chain employs TRBV7-7 and TRBJ2-2; 9 positions match TRBD1. The CDR3 spans 15 residues. Germline-derived CDR1 and CDR2 are SSHAT and FNYEAQ (reference sequence). The CDR3 loop reads CASSPGTGRAGELFF. The CDR3 coding sequence is TGTGCTAGCAGCCCAGGGACAGGGCGAGCCGGGGAGCTGTTTTTT.

The sample holds one count of this clone. The gene calls are TRBV11-3 and TRBJ2-3; tentatively, D is TRBD2 (6 bases). There are 16 residues in the CDR3. Trimming pared 1 base from V and 0 bases from J, leaving 11 bases between. The germline gives CDR1 SGHNT, CDR2 YENEEA. For the CDR3, the DNA is TGTGCCAGCAGCTTAGTTTTGAGCGGGAGCACAGATACGCAGTATTTT. This encodes CASSLVLSGSTDTQYF.

The genes are TRBV7-9 and TRBJ1-4; 9 bases match TRBD1. CDR1 SEHNR and CDR2 FQNEAQ come from the germline V gene (reference sequence). V trimming: 1 base; J trimming: 3 bases; junction bases outside the gene matches: 3. The CDR3 consists of 16 residues. CDR3 region: CASSLGQGGPNEKLFF. The CDR3 DNA is TGTGCCAGCAGCTTAGGACAGGGGGGCCCTAATGAAAAACTGTTTTTT.

The V gene is TRBV6-5, the J gene TRBJ2-3, with D possibly TRBD1 on 6 matching bases. Trimming left V 6 bases short and J 4 bases short, with 14 bases between. Germline CDR1 MNHEY, CDR2 SVGAGI. CDR3 size: 14 residues. The chain's CDR3 is CASRSRGTADTQYF. CDR3 nucleotide sequence: TGTGCCAGCAGGAGTAGGGGGACCGCAGATACGCAGTATTTT.

V and J are TRBV28 and TRBJ2-7; a weak D match, TRBD1 (5 bases). Trimming removed 3 bases from V and 12 bases from J, with 18 bases in between. The CDR3 is 13 amino acids. In germline, CDR1 is MDHEN, CDR2 SYDVKM. CDR3 sequence: CASSFTTGPASYV. The CDR3 bases are TGTGCCAGCAGTTTCACCACAGGCCCTGCTTCGTACGTC.

The count of this clone is one. This CDR3 reads CAWSVAGEGSYTF. In DNA form, the CDR3 reads TGTGCCTGGAGTGTTGCAGGGGAGGGTAGCTACACCTTC. This chain links TRBV30 with TRBJ1-2, with D maybe TRBD1 (6 bases). Between the trimmed V and J ends, which lost 0 bases and 9 bases, there was a span of 14 bases. The germline CDR1 and CDR2 sequences are GTSNPN and SVGIG (reference sequence). The CDR3 has 13 amino acids.

This rearrangement joins TRBV4-1 to TRBJ1-2; TRBD1 matches at 9 bases. There are 15 residues in the CDR3. The J segment lost 3 bases and the V segment lost 4 bases, leaving 6 bases of the junction unmatched. Germline lookup yields CDR1 MGHRA and CDR2 YSYEKL. The CDR3 sequence is CASSRDREYYYGYTF. The CDR3 DNA follows: TGCGCCAGCAGCCGGGACAGGGAATACTACTATGGCTACACCTTC.

The rearrangement links TRBV24-1 to TRBJ1-5, with a tentative D call TRBD1 (6 bases). Deletions cut 3 bases from V and 3 bases from J, with 14 bases between. Germline assignment: CDR1 KGHDR and CDR2 SFDVKD. The CDR3 extends over 16 amino acids. In nucleotides, the CDR3 is TGTGCCACCAGTGATAGGACAGAGAGCGTCAATCAGCCCCAGCATTTT. It encodes CATSDRTESVNQPQHF.

The J gene is TRBJ2-3, the V gene TRBV7-9; 12 bases map to TRBD2. CDR3 length equals 15 residues. CDR1 SEHNR and CDR2 FQNEAQ come from the germline V gene (reference sequence). V shed 2 bases, J shed 5 bases, and the junction held 2 bases outside the gene matches. CDR3 sequence: CASSLQLAGGDTQYF. CDR3 sequence (DNA): TGTGCCAGCAGCTTACAACTAGCGGGAGGAGATACGCAGTATTTT.

Concerning this clone: In the same sample, other DNA sequences code for this CDR3. The V and J genes are TRBV6-4 and TRBJ1-1; possible D gene TRBD1, 5 bases. V was pared by 6 bases and J by 1 base, with 9 bases between. Germline CDR1 and CDR2: MRHNA and SNTAGT. The CDR3 sequence is 13 residues long. CDR3 DNA sequence: TGTGCCAGCAGCCGAACAGGGAACACTGAAGCTTTCTTT. As protein: CASSRTGNTEAFF.

The V and J genes are TRBV15 and TRBJ2-7; D gene unclear. V shed 1 base and J shed 3 bases, with 7 bases lying between them. Germline CDR1 LNHNV, CDR2 YYDKDF (reference sequence). The CDR3 loop spans 13 amino acids. This CDR3 is CATSRVQYYEQYV. In DNA, the CDR3 is TGTGCCACCAGCAGAGTACAGTACTACGAGCAGTACGTC.

V usage is TRBV5-5 and J usage is TRBJ2-3; 7 nucleotides match TRBD2. The V and J ends lost 7 bases and 2 bases, in that order; junction bases with no gene match: 4. The V gene's germline CDR1 is SGHKS and CDR2 YYEKEE (reference sequence). This CDR3 is built from 13 residues. CDR3 protein: CASSERDTDTQYF. For the CDR3, the DNA is TGTGCCAGCTCGGAGCGGGACACAGATACGCAGTATTTT.

The chain uses TRBV24-1 and TRBJ2-1, with 9 bases identical to TRBD1. V shed 3 bases, J shed 6 bases, and the junction held 5 bases outside the gene matches. Germline CDR1 is KGHDR and CDR2 is SFDVKD. There are 15 residues in the CDR3. CDR3 loop: CATSDPRTGVNEQFF. The CDR3 DNA reads TGTGCCACCAGTGATCCTCGGACAGGGGTCAATGAGCAGTTCTTC.

The chain joins TRBV2 to TRBJ1-4; TRBD1 might be the D (6 bases). V shed 0 bases and J shed 10 bases, with 15 bases lying between them. CDR1 and CDR2 from the germline V gene are SNHLY and FYNNEI. This CDR3 comprises 15 residues. The CDR3 spells CASSEALGGRGKLFF. The CDR3, as DNA: TGTGCCAGCAGTGAAGCGCTCGGGGGGCGCGGAAAACTGTTTTTT.

The V call is TRBV5-1, the J call TRBJ2-3; a weak D match, TRBD2 (5 bases). The CDR3 consists of 19 residues. Germline CDR1 is SGHRS and CDR2 is YFSETQ. Trimming cost V 4 bases and J 0 bases, with 24 bases left between them. The CDR3 DNA reads as TGCGCCAGCAGCCTTCGACCCTTTCGGGAAGGCCTTAGCACAGATACGCAGTATTTT. Amino acids: CASSLRPFREGLSTDTQYF.

The CDR3 spells CASSLVGTAGEKLFF. For the CDR3, the DNA is TGTGCCAGCAGCTTAGTCGGGACAGCGGGTGAAAAACTGTTTTTT. V and J are TRBV7-8 and TRBJ1-4; 7 nucleotides match TRBD1. V dropped 1 base and J dropped 7; count of bases not matched to a gene: 6. CDR1 SGHVS and CDR2 FQNEAQ come from the germline V gene. The CDR3 length is 15 residues.

The rearrangement joins TRBV7-2 to TRBJ2-3; 7 nucleotides align to TRBD2. The length of the CDR3 is 15 residues. Germline V lookup: CDR1 SGHTA, CDR2 FQGNSA. Germline trimming cut 5 bases from V and 0 bases from J; bases unmatched to any gene: 5. Written as DNA, the CDR3 is TGTGCCAGCAGCCTCAGACTAGCTAGCACAGATACGCAGTATTTT. The encoded protein is CASSLRLASTDTQYF.

The chain has TRBV25-1 and TRBJ1-2; D call uncertain. Trimming stripped 3 bases from V and 3 bases from J, with 11 bases between. This CDR3 comprises 14 residues. Germline CDR1 reads MGHDK; CDR2 reads SYGVNS. CDR3 bases: TGTGCCAGCAGTGACCCCGGACTGCACTATGGCTACACCTTC. Protein product: CASSDPGLHYGYTF.

CDR3: CATSDLPGTSYNEQFF. CDR3 DNA sequence: TGTGCCACCAGTGATTTACCCGGTACGAGCTACAATGAGCAGTTCTTC. The gene calls are TRBV24-1 and TRBJ2-1; D ambiguous. The ends were cut back, 1 base at V and 3 bases at J, with 12 bases in the middle. CDR3 length: 16 residues. Germline assignment: CDR1 KGHDR and CDR2 SFDVKD.

V and J are TRBV2 and TRBJ1-1; possible D gene TRBD1, 5 bases. CDR1 SNHLY and CDR2 FYNNEI come from the germline V gene. The length of the CDR3 is 12 residues. Trimming pared 7 bases from V and 4 bases from J, leaving 10 bases between. CDR3: CASNRQGTEAFF. Written as DNA, the CDR3 is TGTGCCAGCAATCGGCAGGGCACTGAAGCTTTCTTT.

V usage is TRBV24-1 and J usage is TRBJ2-1, with no clear D. Per germline, CDR1 KGHDR and CDR2 SFDVKD. This CDR3 comprises 14 residues. V lost 4 bases to trimming and J lost 4 bases, with 10 bases between them. CDR3: CATSEPSGYNEQFF. The CDR3, as DNA: TGTGCCACCAGTGAACCTAGTGGGTACAATGAGCAGTTCTTC.

This rearrangement joins TRBV4-3 to TRBJ1-1; D is uncertain. The length of the CDR3 is 14 residues. Trimming stripped 5 bases from V and 1 base from J, with 11 bases between. The germline gives CDR1 LGHNA, CDR2 YSLEER. The CDR3 is CASSWRRRNTEAFF. The CDR3 DNA is TGCGCCAGCAGCTGGCGACGGAGGAACACTGAAGCTTTCTTT.

The rearrangement uses TRBV28 and TRBJ1-2, with D possibly TRBD1 on 5 matching bases. The CDR3 length is 17 residues. Trimming removed 6 bases at V and 0 bases at J, with 20 bases between. Germline V lookup: CDR1 MDHEN, CDR2 SYDVKM. CDR3 sequence (DNA): TGTGCCAGCAGCCGTCCGGGACTGAGCCTTTCTAACTATGGCTACACCTTC. This encodes CASSRPGLSLSNYGYTF.

The chain links TRBV4-3 to TRBJ2-5; 9 bases agree with TRBD1. The CDR3 sequence is 16 residues long. Germline lookup yields CDR1 LGHNA and CDR2 YSLEER. V lost 3 bases, J lost 3 bases, and 8 bases stayed unmatched. The CDR3 DNA sequence: TGCGCCAGCAGCCACCAAACGGGACAGGGAAAAGAGACCCAGTACTTC. Protein: CASSHQTGQGKETQYF.

The V and J genes are TRBV3-1 (or the pseudogene TRBV3-2) and TRBJ1-2; TRBD1 matches at 8 bases. V lost 4 bases, J lost 6 bases, and 10 bases stayed unmatched. Germline CDR1 LGHDT, CDR2 YNNKEL (reference sequence). This CDR3 region has 15 residues. CDR3 loop: CASSPNGQGANGYTF. DNA for the CDR3: TGTGCCAGCAGCCCTAATGGTCAGGGGGCTAATGGCTACACCTTC.

The chain recombines TRBV7-3 with TRBJ2-4; 10 bases line up with TRBD2. The J segment lost 6 bases and the V segment lost 4 bases, leaving 6 bases of the junction unmatched. This CDR3 has 15 residues. Germline V gene lookup returns CDR1 SGHTA and CDR2 FQGTGA. The CDR3 nucleotides read TGTGCCAGCAGCTCTTCTAGCGGGAGTGGAAACATTCAGTACTTC. This translates into CASSSSSGSGNIQYF.

The V and J genes are TRBV11-3 and TRBJ1-2, with 8 bases lining up with TRBD1. The ends lost 4 bases at V and 8 bases at J; junction bases unmatched: 12. The CDR3 runs 15 residues. Germline V gives CDR1 SGHNT, CDR2 YENEEA. The DNA for the CDR3 is TGTGCCAGCAGCTCCCGAGGGACAGGTCAAACCGGCTACACCTTC. This gives the protein CASSSRGTGQTGYTF.

This chain links TRBV6-5 with TRBJ1-4; D unclear. The CDR3 spans 13 residues. Trimming stripped 5 bases from V and 8 bases from J, with 12 bases between. Germline values: CDR1 MNHEY, CDR2 SVGAGI. CDR3 in amino acids: CASSPPGLEKLFF. The CDR3 DNA is TGTGCCAGCAGTCCCCCAGGCCTCGAAAAACTGTTTTTT.

This clone was recorded only once. The rearrangement joins TRBV12-3 or TRBV12-4 to TRBJ2-3; unclear D gene. CDR3 size: 11 residues. Trimming stripped 3 bases from V and 5 bases from J, with 3 bases between. CDR3 bases: TGTGCCAGCAGTTTTAAAGATACGCAGTATTTT. It encodes CASSFKDTQYF.